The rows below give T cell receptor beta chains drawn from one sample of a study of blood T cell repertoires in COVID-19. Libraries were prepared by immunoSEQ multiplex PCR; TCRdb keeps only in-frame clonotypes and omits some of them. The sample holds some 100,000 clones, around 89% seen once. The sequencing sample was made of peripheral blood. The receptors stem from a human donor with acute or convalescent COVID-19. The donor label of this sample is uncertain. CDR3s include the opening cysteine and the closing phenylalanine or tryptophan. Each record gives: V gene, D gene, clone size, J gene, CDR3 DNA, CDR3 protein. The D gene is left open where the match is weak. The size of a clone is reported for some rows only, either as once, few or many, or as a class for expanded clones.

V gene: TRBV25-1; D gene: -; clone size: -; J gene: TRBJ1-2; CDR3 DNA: TGTGCCAGCAGGGAGGGGTATGGCTACACCTTC; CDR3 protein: CASREGYGYTF
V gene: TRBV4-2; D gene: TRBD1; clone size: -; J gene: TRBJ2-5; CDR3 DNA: TGTGCCAGCAGCCAATTGGGCCCGACAGGGGGTATGGTCGGAGAGACCCAGTACTTC; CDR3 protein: CASSQLGPTGGMVGETQYF
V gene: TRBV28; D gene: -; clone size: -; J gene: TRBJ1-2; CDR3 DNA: TGTGCCAGCAGTTTATTGGGCCGGAACTATGGCTACACCTTC; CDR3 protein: CASSLLGRNYGYTF
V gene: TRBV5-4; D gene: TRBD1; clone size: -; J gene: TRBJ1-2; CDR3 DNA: TGTGCCAGCAGCCAGACAGGGGTCTCATATGGCTACACCTTC; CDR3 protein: CASSQTGVSYGYTF
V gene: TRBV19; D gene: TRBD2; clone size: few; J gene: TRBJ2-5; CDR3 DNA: TGTGCCAGTAGGGGGGGGAACGGCGAGACCCAGTACTTC; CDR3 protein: CASRGGNGETQYF
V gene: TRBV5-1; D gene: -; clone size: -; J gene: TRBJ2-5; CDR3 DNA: TGCGCCAGCAGCTTGCAGGAGACCCAGTACTTC; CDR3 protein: CASSLQETQYF
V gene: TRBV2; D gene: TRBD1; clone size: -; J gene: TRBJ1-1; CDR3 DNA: TGTGCCAGCAACGACAGGGGTAAATCTGAAGCTTTCTTT; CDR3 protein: CASNDRGKSEAFF
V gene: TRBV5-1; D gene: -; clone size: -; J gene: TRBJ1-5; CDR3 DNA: TGCGCCAGCAGAGGACAGCCAAATCAGCCCCAGCATTTT; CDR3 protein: CASRGQPNQPQHF
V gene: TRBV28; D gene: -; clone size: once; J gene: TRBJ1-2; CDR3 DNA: TGTGCCAGCAGTACCCACGGACAGAGCTATGGCTACACCTTC; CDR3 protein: CASSTHGQSYGYTF
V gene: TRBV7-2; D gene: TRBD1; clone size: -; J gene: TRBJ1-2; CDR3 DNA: TGTGCCAGCAGCCTACAAAACAGGGGAGGCTACACCTTC; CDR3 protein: CASSLQNRGGYTF
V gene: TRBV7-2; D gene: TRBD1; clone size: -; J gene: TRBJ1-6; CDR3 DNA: TGTGCCAGCAGCTTAACCTACAGGGGAGTCTCACCCCTCCACTTT; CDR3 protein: CASSLTYRGVSPLHF
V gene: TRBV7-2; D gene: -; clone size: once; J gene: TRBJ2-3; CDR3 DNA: TGTGCCAGCAGCTTGGACTTCACAGATACGCAGTATTTT; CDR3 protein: CASSLDFTDTQYF
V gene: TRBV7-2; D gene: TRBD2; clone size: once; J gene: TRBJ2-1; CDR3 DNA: TGTGCCAGCAGCAAACTAGCGGGAGGGCCCTATGAGCAGTTCTTC; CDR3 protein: CASSKLAGGPYEQFF
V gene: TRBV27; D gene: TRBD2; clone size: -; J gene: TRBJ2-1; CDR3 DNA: TGTGCCAGCAGTTTTGGGCTAGCGGACTACAATGAGCAGTTCTTC; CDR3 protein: CASSFGLADYNEQFF
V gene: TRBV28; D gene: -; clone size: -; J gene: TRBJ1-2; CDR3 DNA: TGTGCCAGCAGACCGATCAGGGGTCCCCGGGGCTACACCTTC; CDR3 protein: CASRPIRGPRGYTF
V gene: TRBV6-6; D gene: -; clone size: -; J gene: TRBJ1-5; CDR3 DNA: TGTGCCAGCAGGGAGGCCTCTCAGCCCCAGCATTTT; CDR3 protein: CASREASQPQHF
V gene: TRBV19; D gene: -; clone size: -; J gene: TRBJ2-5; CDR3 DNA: TGTGCCAGTAGTATACGGTACCAAGAGACCCAGTACTTC; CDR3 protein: CASSIRYQETQYF
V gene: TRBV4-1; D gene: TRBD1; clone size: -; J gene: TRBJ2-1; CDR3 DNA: TGCGCCAGCAGCCAGACCGGGACAGGGATTACTGAGCAGTTCTTC; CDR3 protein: CASSQTGTGITEQFF
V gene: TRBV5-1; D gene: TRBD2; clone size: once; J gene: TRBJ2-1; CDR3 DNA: TGCGCCAGCAGGGGGATAGCGGGGGCCCGGTACAATGAGCAGTTCTTC; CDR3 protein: CASRGIAGARYNEQFF
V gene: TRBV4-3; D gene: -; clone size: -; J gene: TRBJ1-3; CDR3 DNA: TGCGCCAGCAGCCAAGAAGCAGGGGCCCCTTCCTCTGGAAACACCATATATTTT; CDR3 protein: CASSQEAGAPSSGNTIYF
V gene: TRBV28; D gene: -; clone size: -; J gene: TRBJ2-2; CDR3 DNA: TGTGCCAGCAGGGACAGCACCGGGGAGCTGTTTTTT; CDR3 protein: CASRDSTGELFF
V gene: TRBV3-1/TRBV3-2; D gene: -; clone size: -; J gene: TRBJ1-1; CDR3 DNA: TGTGCCAGCAGCCATGGGGGTCGGGGGTCTGAAGCTTTCTTT; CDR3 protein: CASSHGGRGSEAFF
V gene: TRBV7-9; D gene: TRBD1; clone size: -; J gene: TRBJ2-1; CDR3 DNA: TGTGCCAGCAGCTTCTCAGGGGGCTCCTACAATGAGCAGTTCTTC; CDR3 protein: CASSFSGGSYNEQFF
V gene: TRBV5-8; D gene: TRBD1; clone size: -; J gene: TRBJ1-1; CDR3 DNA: TGTGCCAGCACCCTAGACAGGGCCGGAGGGGCTTTCTTT; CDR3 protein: CASTLDRAGGAFF
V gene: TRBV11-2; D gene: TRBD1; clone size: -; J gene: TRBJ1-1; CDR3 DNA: TGTGCCAGCAGCTCTATTACAGGGGCCGGGACTTTCTTT; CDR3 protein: CASSSITGAGTFF
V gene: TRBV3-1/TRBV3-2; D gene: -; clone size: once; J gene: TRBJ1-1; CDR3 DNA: TGTGCCAGCAGCCTAAGGACAGCGAACACTGAAGCTTTCTTT; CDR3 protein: CASSLRTANTEAFF
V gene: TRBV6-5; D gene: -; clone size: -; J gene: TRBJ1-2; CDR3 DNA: TGTGCCAGCAGACCCCTGCCCCAGGGTGGCTATGGCTACACCTTC; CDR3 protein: CASRPLPQGGYGYTF
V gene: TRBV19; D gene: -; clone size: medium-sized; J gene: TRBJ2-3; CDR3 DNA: TGTGCCAGTGAGGGCGATACGCAGTATTTT; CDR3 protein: CASEGDTQYF
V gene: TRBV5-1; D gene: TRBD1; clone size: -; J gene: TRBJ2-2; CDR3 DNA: TGCGCCAGCAGTATCCAGGGGGCCGGGGAGCTGTTTTTT; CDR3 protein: CASSIQGAGELFF
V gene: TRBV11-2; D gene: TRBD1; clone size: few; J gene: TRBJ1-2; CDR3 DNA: TGTGCCAGCAGCTTAACCTCTCAGGGGGCCGGCTATGGCTACACCTTC; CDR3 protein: CASSLTSQGAGYGYTF
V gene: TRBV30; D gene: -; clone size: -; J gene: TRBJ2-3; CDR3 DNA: TGTGCCTGGAGTAAGGGGGCCCTCGGGGGTACGCAGTATTTT; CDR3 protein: CAWSKGALGGTQYF